The T cell receptor beta chain described here comes from a study of molecular identifiers for immune sequencing clone quantification (dated by TCRdb to the late 2010s). For the study in its entirety: For a replicate experiment, RNA from roughly 21,000 or 96,000 naive CD8 T cells was divided into five aliquots, of which four were sequenced. This methods study benchmarked molecular-identifier clustering-based TCR repertoire sequencing (MIDCIRS) and TCR RNA copy counting, using CD8 T cells to do so. Summary of the overall study and its limitations: Approximately 2.7 recovered TCR RNA copies per cell were obtained by modeling, versus approximately 10 by digital PCR, implying a capture efficiency of 30% to 35%. Spiked-in Jurkat TCR RNA (roughly 10 copies' worth), which is not part of the donor repertoire, was contained in the naive libraries. Spiked-in Jurkat TCR RNA equivalent to a single cell was reported to be detectable even among 800,000 to 1,000,000 naive CD8 T cells. In CMV-specific effector cells, clones with more than 20 RNA copies accounted for over 98% of molecules, whereas in naive cells such clones accounted for under 1%. The sizes of highly expanded clones could end up underestimated when identical TCR molecules share a barcode. Without barcode sub-clustering, chimeric consensus sequences inflated TCR diversity; chimeras reached as high as 47%.

Including cysteine and phenylalanine, the CDR3 has 14 amino acids. The read is trimmed to its CDR3 DNA, 42 bases read in frame from base 1. The trim is 4 bases for V and 1 base for J, with a gap of 7 bases between the germline ends. CDR1 and CDR2 were assigned from the germline V gene as MNHEY and SVGEGT. In this sample, this clonotype turned up many times. Its antigen is still unknown. No much larger clone is present one base from it, and per-base qualities are unavailable. Libraries of naive CD8 T cells were built from approximately 20,000 to 1,000,000 sorted cells, with 10%, 30% or 50% of the purified RNA used. Naive CD8 T cells, defined as CD8+CD4-CCR7+CD45RA+, were FACS-sorted into RLT Plus buffer on a BD FACSAria II. Roughly ten TCR copies' worth of Jurkat RNA were spiked into roughly 17,000-1,100,000 naive CD8 T cell samples to test detection sensitivity. Enrichment of CD8 T cells was done with RosetteSep CD8+ T Cell Enrichment Cocktail plus Ficoll-Paque, and ACK red cell lysis came afterward.

Receptors were amplified or captured by PCR. The sequencing machine was a NextSeq 500. Preparation of bulk TCR libraries followed a previously described approach, with the TCR primers listed in Table S5. Purification of total RNA was performed with the Qiagen AllPrep DNA/RNA kit. Before analysis, reads from multiple sequencing runs of the same library were pooled. Per the authors' processing: Reads were retained only if an exact TCR constant sequence was present, and the retained reads were trimmed to 150 nt and grouped according to their 12-nt molecular barcodes. Reads in each barcode group were sub-clustered using a 15% Levenshtein threshold, and a quality-weighted consensus sequence was built for each RNA molecule. Non-functional sequences were filtered out, along with any lower-count sequence sitting one edit away from another sequence. Based on fitting two negative binomial distributions, any barcode sub-cluster with under 20% of the maximum read count was discarded. TCRdb reran the public reads through fastp at Q25 and MiXCR, keeping productive beta chains. Rows matching on CDR3 protein sequence are summarized as one entry with the most common DNA and genes. The V and J calls were not made by the authors but by TCRdb's processing. The sample data list 85,000 to 100,000 distinct CDR3 sequences, and 20% to 25% of these were observed just once. Roughly 1% of the sample rests with the top ten.

The receptor was isolated from a human donor in good health. Some libraries in this study had Jurkat cell RNA spiked in. Specimen: naive CD8+ T cells from blood, with Jurkat cell RNA spiked in. In light of the paper, this sample's cell subset or site label describes: FACS-sorted CD8+CD4-CCR7+CD45RA+ naive T cells. The chain links TRBV6-2 or TRBV6-3 with TRBJ2-2; the D gene is perhaps TRBD1, on 6 matching bases. CDR3 sequence: CASSWTVNTGELFF. Read as DNA, the sequence is TGTGCCAGCAGTTGGACAGTGAACACCGGGGAGCTGTTTTTT.